A single TCR beta chain is shown here with its context. This specimen comes from a study of blood T cell repertoires in COVID-19. For the study at large: The study drew acute and convalescent COVID-19 samples from the United States, Italy and Spain. PBMCs, B-cell-depleted T cells, or T cells were the source of the cDNA or gDNA that made up the material.

Source study methods: Nucleated cell number was recorded as an estimate derived from reference gene primer amplification. Produced via immunoSEQ multiplex PCR; TCRdb's table is partial and in-frame only. V, J and clone size derive from that table, while D and trimming were established from the DNA sequence. The table lists roughly 150,000 clones, around 90% of them singletons. The V and J ends lost 4 bases and 6 bases respectively, with 4 bases between them. The CDR3 spans 11 residues. Germline CDR1 and CDR2: MDHEN and SYDVKM. The J gene is TRBJ1-5, the V gene TRBV28; no clear D gene. What was sequenced was peripheral blood. This TCR derives from a human donor in a cohort sampled during active COVID-19. The CDR3 sequence: CASSSGQPQHF. CDR3 DNA: TGTGCCAGCAGTTCGGGTCAGCCCCAGCATTTT.